These 20 T cell receptor beta chains were all obtained from the same sample, sequenced in a study of T cells after yellow fever vaccination (dated by TCRdb to the late 2010s). Library preparation employed 5' RACE. The sequencer was an Illumina HiSeq 2500. Using fastp at Q25 and MiXCR, TCRdb reprocessed the public reads and kept productive beta chains. A single entry per CDR3 protein holds the most common genes and DNA from its merged rows. The sample data list about 130,000 distinct CDR3 sequences, and about 7.4% of these were observed just once. The top ten hold 2% to 3% of the sample. The treatment or condition label corresponds to: live attenuated yellow fever vaccine strain. Source: CD4+ T cells sorted from PBMCs, taken approximately 11 days after the first yellow fever vaccination. The source of these receptors is a man aged 18 to 30 who received the YFV17D yellow fever vaccine.

This clonotype was counted many times. V gene TRBV5-6 combines with J gene TRBJ2-3; D uncertain. Trimming shortened V by 3 bases and J by 0 bases, and 14 bases separated the two germline ends. This CDR3 region has 16 residues. CDR1 is SGHDT, CDR2 YYEEEE, per germline. The CDR3 reads CASSSSRTSSTDTQYF. CDR3 in DNA: TGTGCCAGCAGCTCTTCGCGGACCTCTAGCACAGATACGCAGTATTTT.

This clonotype has ten or more counts. This chain connects TRBV12-3 or TRBV12-4 to TRBJ1-4, with D possibly TRBD1 on 5 matching bases. The CDR3 is 14 residues long. Trimming pared 5 bases from V and 0 bases from J, leaving 7 bases between. CDR3 sequence: CASSPTATNEKLFF. The CDR3, as DNA: TGTGCCAGCAGTCCGACAGCAACTAATGAAAAACTGTTTTTT.

This clonotype was seen many times. For the CDR3, the DNA is TGCGCCAGCTTGGGTGATCCCGGTGGTGGGACCCAGTACTTC. Translation: CASLGDPGGGTQYF. The gene calls are TRBV10-1 and TRBJ2-5, with D hard to call. Trimming pared 8 bases from V and 7 bases from J, leaving 20 bases between. Germline values: CDR1 WNHNN, CDR2 SYGVQD (reference sequence). This CDR3 has 14 amino acids.

This clonotype showed up just a few times. The CDR3 DNA sequence: TGCGCCAGCAGCCGGAGGGAGAACACTGAAGCTTTCTTT. Protein sequence: CASSRRENTEAFF. This chain connects TRBV5-1 to TRBJ1-1, with D uncertain. V was clipped by 4 bases and J by 1 base, with 8 bases between them. This CDR3 has 13 amino acids. Germline V gives CDR1 SGHRS, CDR2 YFSETQ.

This clonotype was detected many times. The genes are TRBV14 and TRBJ2-7, with a weak D call TRBD1 (5 bases). The CDR3 runs 14 residues. V shed 5 bases and J shed 7 bases, with 18 bases lying between them. Germline V gene sequence: CDR1 SGHDN, CDR2 FVKESK. The DNA of the CDR3 is TGTGCCAGCAGCGGATTTTGGGGCTTAGGAGAGCAGTACTTC. Its translation is CASSGFWGLGEQYF. Together with reference TRBV14 and TRBJ2-7, the CDR3 gives the full variable domain: EAGVTQFPSHSVIEKGQTVTLRCDPISGHDNLYWYRRVMGKEIKFLLHFVKESKQDESGMPNNRFLAERTGGTYSTLKVQPAELEDSGVYFCASSGFWGLGEQYFGPGTRLTVT.

This clonotype was observed a handful of times. V usage is TRBV7-2 and J usage is TRBJ2-7, with D perhaps matching TRBD2 (5 bases). Trimming stripped 3 bases from V and 4 bases from J, with 10 bases between. In germline, CDR1 is SGHTA, CDR2 FQGNSA. This CDR3 spans 13 amino acids. DNA of the CDR3: TGTGCCAGCAGCTTGCAGCCGGGGTACGAGCAGTACGTC. This gives the protein CASSLQPGYEQYV.

CDR3 region: CATSDGPGMGYGYTF. The CDR3 DNA reads TGTGCCACCAGTGACGGTCCAGGAATGGGATATGGCTACACCTTC. The chain couples TRBV24-1 to TRBJ1-2, with D hard to call. CDR1 and CDR2 from the germline V gene are KGHDR and SFDVKD. Trimming left V 4 bases short and J 5 bases short, with 16 bases between. This CDR3 comprises 15 residues.

The chain uses TRBV5-1 and TRBJ2-1; 8 bases are a match to TRBD1. V gave up 0 bases and J gave up 4 bases; unmatched junction bases: 6. Germline V CDR1 and CDR2: SGHRS, YFSETQ. The CDR3 is 16 residues long. This chain's CDR3 is CASSLESGGLYNEQFF. CDR3 sequence (DNA): TGCGCCAGCAGCTTGGAGTCAGGGGGCTTATACAATGAGCAGTTCTTC.

This clonotype has ten or more counts. Its ends do not fully match the called genes, so a read error is possible. In DNA, the CDR3 is TGTGCCAGCAATGAAGGCGGGACGGCGAACACTGAAGCTTTCTTT. This encodes CASNEGGTANTEAFF. J is TRBJ1-1 and V is TRBV6-1, with D possibly matching TRBD1 (5 bases). This CDR3 is 15 amino acids long. Germline V gene sequence: CDR1 MNHNS, CDR2 SASEGT.

This clonotype was detected many times. The chain couples TRBV11-1 to TRBJ2-3; D is possibly TRBD1 or TRBD2 (6 bases each). The CDR3 is 17 residues long. V lost 5 bases, J lost 4 bases, and 22 bases lay in between. Germline V gene sequence: CDR1 SGHAT, CDR2 FQDESV (reference sequence). CDR3 in DNA: TGTGCCAGCAGCCTTCCCCCTGGGGGGCTAGGAGCAGATACGCAGTATTTT. It is translated as CASSLPPGGLGADTQYF.

This clonotype was observed many times. This chain connects TRBV25-1 to TRBJ2-5; unclear D gene. Trimming took 1 base from V and 5 from J, leaving 5 bases between them. Germline assignment: CDR1 MGHDK and CDR2 SYGVNS. The CDR3 contains 12 residues. This CDR3 reads CASSELVETQYF. Written as DNA, the CDR3 is TGTGCCAGCAGTGAATTGGTGGAGACCCAGTACTTC.

This clonotype was detected ten times or more. The chain links TRBV5-1 to TRBJ2-1; 10 bases are a match to TRBD1. Germline V CDR1 and CDR2: SGHRS, YFSETQ. V lost 5 bases to trimming and J lost 2 bases; unmatched junction nucleotides: 4. This CDR3 comprises 15 residues. CDR3: CASSHGQGAYNEQFF. CDR3 nucleotides: TGCGCCAGCAGTCACGGACAGGGGGCCTACAATGAGCAGTTCTTC.

This clonotype was detected only a few times. V usage is TRBV5-4 and J usage is TRBJ2-7; D assignment may be TRBD1 or TRBD2 (5 bases each). Germline V lookup: CDR1 SGHNT, CDR2 YYREEE (reference sequence). With 0 bases removed from V and 6 bases from J, the gap between germline ends came to 19 bases. This CDR3 has 16 residues. This CDR3 reads CASSLDGTAPTGEQYF. The DNA of the CDR3 is TGTGCCAGCAGCTTGGATGGGACGGCTCCTACCGGCGAGCAGTACTTC.

This clonotype appeared many times. The chain has TRBV24-1 and TRBJ2-5, with D possibly TRBD1 on 5 matching bases. This CDR3 region has 15 residues. CDR1 KGHDR and CDR2 SFDVKD come from the germline V gene. Trimming took off 7 bases at V and 5 bases at J, with 19 bases between the two ends. CDR3 amino acids: CATSPRSGLSETQYF. CDR3 nucleotides: TGTGCCACCAGCCCTCGCTCAGGGTTGAGTGAGACCCAGTACTTC.

Concerning this clonotype: This may be a read error, as it is one base from a much larger clone. The rearrangement uses TRBV14 and TRBJ2-4, with D perhaps given as TRBD1 or TRBD2 (5 bases each). V shed 5 bases and J shed 7 bases, with 15 bases lying between them. There are 14 residues in the CDR3. CDR1 SGHDN and CDR2 FVKESK come from the germline V gene. CDR3 in DNA: TGTGCCAGCAGCGGGACCTCAGCTGACAACATTCAGTACTTC. Protein product: CASSGTSADNIQYF.

The chain carries TRBV10-3 and TRBJ2-1, with 7 bases lining up with TRBD2. Germline CDR1 reads ENHRY; CDR2 reads SYGVKD. V shed 8 bases, J shed 0 bases, and the junction held 10 bases outside the gene matches. CDR3 length: 16 amino acids. The chain's CDR3 is CAISPGTSDSYNEQFF. The DNA for the CDR3 is TGTGCCATCTCCCCGGGCACTAGCGACTCCTACAATGAGCAGTTCTTC.

V gene TRBV7-2 combines with J gene TRBJ1-1; the D is unclear. Germline V gives CDR1 SGHTA, CDR2 FQGNSA. This CDR3 is 11 amino acids long. V lost 5 bases and J 10 bases, leaving 11 bases between the germline ends. In DNA, the CDR3 is TGTGCCAGCAGCCTCAGGTTGAGAGCTTTCTTT. This translates into CASSLRLRAFF.

This chain links TRBV12-3 or TRBV12-4 with TRBJ2-5; 7 nucleotides match TRBD1. CDR3 length equals 17 residues. Trimming took 1 base from V and 2 from J; bases not matched to a gene: 10. CDR3 loop: CASSLVVTGVVQETQYF. The CDR3 DNA sequence: TGTGCCAGCAGTTTAGTTGTTACAGGGGTCGTTCAAGAGACCCAGTACTTC.

This clonotype has a count of ten or more. The chain uses TRBV20-1 and TRBJ2-1; TRBD2 matches at 9 bases. Germline-derived CDR1 and CDR2 are DFQATT and SNEGSKA (reference sequence). V was pared by 4 bases and J by 8 bases, with 12 bases of the junction left unmatched. The CDR3 is 15 amino acids. As DNA, the CDR3 is TGCAGTGCTACTACACCAGGGCGGGGGGGCCATGAGCAGTTCTTC. Translating it yields CSATTPGRGGHEQFF.

This clonotype was counted a few times. The chain couples TRBV16 to TRBJ1-6, with D uncertain. V lost 0 bases and J lost 6, with 15 bases in between. The germline CDR1 and CDR2 sequences are KGHSY and FQNENV. The CDR3 is made up of 17 amino acids. CDR3 bases: TGTGCCAGCAGCCAATCTCCAAATATCCAGGCTAATTCACCCCTCCACTTT. Residues: CASSQSPNIQANSPLHF.